The 7 T cell receptor beta chains in this list originate from one sample, sequenced in a study of cytomegalovirus exposure and HLA in healthy donors (dated by TCRdb to about 2017). Library preparation employed the immunoSEQ multiplex PCR assay. Entries here come from immuneACCESS through TCRdb and include only in-frame sequences with V and J called. Some clones fail to appear in such tables; in the studies checked, an unresolved V gene covers under half of the shortfall, and the cause of the remainder is unknown. Counted in this sample were 150,000 to 200,000 clones; around nine tenths of them appeared once. The ten largest clones take up 2% to 3% of the sample. The sequencing input was PBMCs. The receptors derive from a man between 18 and 29 years old in good health and CMV-seropositive.

The chain is built from TRBV29-1 and TRBJ2-1; TRBD2 matches at 7 bases. The CDR3 spans 13 residues. In germline, CDR1 is SQVTM, CDR2 ANQGSEA. Germline trimming cut 8 bases from V and 2 bases from J; bases unmatched to any gene: 6. CDR3: CSWGGGPYNEQFF. Here the CDR3 DNA reads TGCAGCTGGGGGGGAGGACCCTACAATGAGCAGTTCTTC.

The chain has TRBV30 and TRBJ2-5; tentative D call: TRBD1 (5 bases). The CDR3 runs to 14 residues. Trimming shortened V by 0 bases and J by 2 bases, and 10 bases separated the two germline ends. Germline loops: CDR1 GTSNPN, CDR2 SVGIG (reference sequence). CDR3 in amino acids: CAWSVGQGQETQYF. The CDR3 DNA sequence: TGTGCCTGGAGTGTAGGGCAGGGTCAAGAGACCCAGTACTTC.

The rearrangement links TRBV29-1 to TRBJ1-1, with D perhaps TRBD1 (5 bases). V gave up 3 bases and J gave up 1 base, with 9 bases separating them. Per germline, CDR1 SQVTM and CDR2 ANQGSEA. This CDR3 comprises 13 residues. The CDR3 sequence is CSVEQTENTEAFF. The DNA of the CDR3 is TGCAGCGTTGAGCAGACAGAGAACACTGAAGCTTTCTTT.

The gene calls are TRBV28 and TRBJ2-3; D unresolved. Germline values: CDR1 MDHEN, CDR2 SYDVKM. The CDR3 is 16 amino acids. Between the trimmed V and J ends, which lost 7 bases and 2 bases, there was a span of 19 bases. The CDR3 nucleotides are TGTGCCAGCACCTCCCCCAACAATCAGGTCACAGATACGCAGTATTTT. This translates into CASTSPNNQVTDTQYF. Looking up the rest from reference TRBV28 and TRBJ2-3 gives the full variable domain: DVKVTQSSRYLVKRTGEKVFLECVQDMDHENMFWYRQDPGLGLRLIYFSYDVKMKEKGDIPEGYSVSREKKERFSLILESASTNQTSMYLCASTSPNNQVTDTQYFGPGTRLTVL.

This rearrangement joins TRBV6-6 to TRBJ1-2, with D perhaps matching TRBD1 (6 bases). The germline V gene has CDR1 MNHNY and CDR2 SVGAGI (reference sequence). V lost 6 bases and J 8 bases, leaving 16 bases between the germline ends. This CDR3 has 13 amino acids. The CDR3 nucleotides read TGTGCCAGCAGCACCGACAGGCTGCAAGGCTACACCTTC. This translates into CASSTDRLQGYTF.

The chain has TRBV4-1 and TRBJ2-7; TRBD2 agrees at 11 bases. The CDR3 loop spans 17 amino acids. After removal of 1 base from V and 3 bases from J, the junction contained 8 bases not matched to a gene. Germline lookup yields CDR1 MGHRA and CDR2 YSYEKL. Here the CDR3 reads CASSQVVLAGVIYEQYF. The DNA for the CDR3 is TGCGCCAGCAGCCAAGTAGTACTAGCGGGAGTTATCTACGAGCAGTACTTC.

The rearrangement links TRBV11-3 to TRBJ1-5; TRBD1 matches at 7 bases. The V and J ends lost 4 bases and 6 bases, in that order; junction bases with no gene match: 12. The CDR3 has 16 amino acids. Per the germline V gene, CDR1 is SGHNT and CDR2 is YENEEA. The CDR3 sequence is CASSSDTLTGIQPQHF. CDR3 in DNA: TGTGCCAGCAGCTCCGACACCCTGACAGGGATTCAGCCCCAGCATTTT.